The 13 T cell receptor beta chains in this list originate from one sample, sequenced in a study of cytomegalovirus exposure and HLA in healthy donors. The PCR contained 60 Vbeta and 13 Jbeta primers. Here immunoSEQ multiplex PCR was the method, and the copy in TCRdb shows in-frame clones only, minus some. The table includes under 150,000 clones, 60% to 80% detected once. The sequenced sample consisted of PBMCs. The receptors come from a man aged 18 to 30 in good health and CMV-seropositive.

The rearrangement uses TRBV11-3 and TRBJ1-1; tentative D call: TRBD1 (5 bases). V was pared by 1 base and J by 1 base, with 7 bases between. This CDR3 region has 14 residues. Germline V gene data show CDR1 as SGHNT and CDR2 as YENEEA. The CDR3 reads CASSLVGGNTEAFF. CDR3 nucleotides: TGTGCCAGCAGCTTAGTGGGGGGGAACACTGAAGCTTTCTTT. Full variable domain (rest looked up from reference TRBV11-3 and TRBJ1-1): EAGVVQSPRYKIIEKKQPVAFWCNPISGHNTLYWYLQNLGQGPELLIRYENEEAVDDSQLPKDRFSAERLKGVDSTLKIQPAELGDSAVYLCASSLVGGNTEAFFGQGTRLTVV.

The chain joins TRBV4-2 to TRBJ2-5, with TRBD2 matching over 8 bases. CDR1 and CDR2 from the germline V gene are LGHNA and YNFKEQ. CDR3 size: 17 residues. The J segment lost 1 base and the V segment lost 6 bases, leaving 13 bases of the junction unmatched. The CDR3 protein is CASRRIGAGGAQETQYF. The CDR3 nucleotides are TGTGCCAGCAGGCGAATCGGGGCCGGGGGGGCCCAAGAGACCCAGTACTTC.

The J gene is TRBJ2-7, the V gene TRBV7-9; D possibly corresponds to TRBD1 (5 bases). Trimming left V 5 bases short and J 7 bases short, with 21 bases between. Per germline, CDR1 SEHNR and CDR2 FQNEAQ (reference sequence). The CDR3 spans 15 residues. CDR3 region: CASSTTVLQTAEQYF. For the CDR3, the DNA is TGTGCCAGCAGCACGACCGTTCTACAGACAGCAGAGCAGTACTTC.

Only one count was recorded for this clone. The chain is built from TRBV2 and TRBJ1-6; 9 nucleotides agree with TRBD1. Germline CDR1 and CDR2: SNHLY and FYNNEI. V was clipped by 6 bases and J by 0 bases; unmatched bases: 6. The CDR3 loop spans 17 amino acids. CDR3 in amino acids: CASRDQTGGSYNSPLHF. The CDR3 coding sequence is TGTGCCAGCAGAGACCAGACAGGGGGCTCCTATAATTCACCCCTCCACTTT. The complete variable domain, with remaining parts taken from reference TRBV2 and TRBJ1-6, reads EPEVTQTPSHQVTQMGQEVILRCVPISNHLYFYWYRQILGQKVEFLVSFYNNEISEKSEIFDDQFSVERPDGSNFTLKIRSTKLEDSAMYFCASRDQTGGSYNSPLHFGNGTRLTVT.

This clone came up once. The chain uses TRBV6-1 and TRBJ1-1; D may be TRBD1 (5 bases). This CDR3 contains 15 residues. From germline, CDR1 is MNHNS and CDR2 SASEGT. V lost 2 bases and J lost 8, with 18 bases in between. Here the CDR3 reads CASSEQVRGGLEAFF. CDR3 nucleotide sequence: TGTGCCAGCAGTGAACAGGTTAGGGGCGGACTAGAAGCTTTCTTT.

The gene calls are TRBV5-1 and TRBJ1-4, with 8 bases identical to TRBD1. Per the germline V gene, CDR1 is SGHRS and CDR2 is YFSETQ. There are 16 residues in the CDR3. The V segment lost 4 bases and the J segment 0 bases; nucleotides outside the gene matches: 5. CDR3 sequence: CASSHQGAATNEKLFF. DNA for the CDR3: TGCGCCAGCAGCCACCAGGGGGCGGCAACTAATGAAAAACTGTTTTTT.

The V gene is TRBV20-1, the J gene TRBJ1-2, with D tentatively TRBD1 (6 bases). Germline CDR1 DFQATT, CDR2 SNEGSKA (reference sequence). V lost 4 bases, J lost 8 bases, and 11 bases lay in between. CDR3 length: 11 amino acids. The CDR3 DNA follows: TGCAGTGCTAAAGGGGGGGAGGGCTACACCTTC. Translated, it gives CSAKGGEGYTF.

This chain links TRBV27 with TRBJ1-2, with 8 bases aligning to TRBD1. The CDR3 spans 15 residues. The V segment lost 3 bases and the J segment 8 bases; nucleotides outside the gene matches: 11. Germline V lookup: CDR1 MNHEY, CDR2 SMNVEV (reference sequence). The CDR3 loop reads CASSFQGTGIEGYTF. The CDR3 DNA reads as TGTGCCAGCAGTTTCCAGGGGACAGGAATTGAGGGCTACACCTTC.

The gene calls are TRBV7-3 and TRBJ2-3, with 9 bases lining up with TRBD1. Trimming cost V 5 bases and J 5 bases; bases outside gene matches: 5. CDR1 and CDR2 from the germline V gene are SGHTA and FQGTGA. The CDR3 extends over 14 amino acids. The CDR3 sequence: CASSPGTGIDTQYF. For the CDR3, the DNA is TGTGCCAGCAGCCCCGGGACAGGGATAGATACGCAGTATTTT.

The chain joins TRBV5-1 to TRBJ2-1; 9 bases fit TRBD2. The CDR3 has 14 amino acids. V gave up 5 bases and J gave up 10 bases; unmatched junction bases: 10. In germline, CDR1 is SGHRS, CDR2 YFSETQ. CDR3 DNA sequence: TGCGCCAGCAGTATCGGCGGGGGGGTATGGGAGCAGTTCTTC. Amino acid sequence: CASSIGGGVWEQFF.

With regard to this clone: Additional DNA sequences in this sample encode the identical CDR3. Here the CDR3 reads CASSQGQGAYEQYF. In DNA, the CDR3 is TGTGCCAGCAGCCAGGGACAGGGGGCCTACGAGCAGTACTTC. The chain couples TRBV7-9 to TRBJ2-7; 11 positions match TRBD1. Germline CDR1 SEHNR, CDR2 FQNEAQ (reference sequence). This CDR3 has 14 residues. V lost 5 bases, J lost 2 bases, and 2 bases stayed unmatched.

The chain carries TRBV2 and TRBJ1-1; 11 positions match TRBD1. CDR3 size: 15 residues. The ends lost 6 bases at V and 5 bases at J; junction bases unmatched: 8. The V gene's germline CDR1 is SNHLY and CDR2 FYNNEI. The CDR3 protein is CASRPRDRGGTEAFF. The CDR3 region has the DNA TGTGCCAGCAGGCCTCGGGACAGGGGGGGAACTGAAGCTTTCTTT.

V gene TRBV5-1 combines with J gene TRBJ2-7; 7 bases are shared with TRBD1. CDR1 is SGHRS, CDR2 YFSETQ, per germline. The CDR3 length is 16 residues. V was pared by 0 bases and J by 3 bases, with 9 bases of the junction left unmatched. CDR3 bases: TGCGCCAGCAGCTTGGCAGGGGGAGTGGAAATCTACGAGCAGTACTTC. Its protein is CASSLAGGVEIYEQYF.